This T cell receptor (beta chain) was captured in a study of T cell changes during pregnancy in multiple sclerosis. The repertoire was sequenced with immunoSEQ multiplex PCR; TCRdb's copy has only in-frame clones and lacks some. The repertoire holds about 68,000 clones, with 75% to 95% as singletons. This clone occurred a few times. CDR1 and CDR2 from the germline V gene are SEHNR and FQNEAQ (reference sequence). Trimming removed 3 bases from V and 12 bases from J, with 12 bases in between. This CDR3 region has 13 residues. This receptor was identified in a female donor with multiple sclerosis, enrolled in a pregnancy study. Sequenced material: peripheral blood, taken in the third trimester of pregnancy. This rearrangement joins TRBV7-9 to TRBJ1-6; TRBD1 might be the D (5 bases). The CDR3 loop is CASSFGSRVPLHF. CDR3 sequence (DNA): TGTGCCAGCAGCTTCGGGAGCAGGGTACCCCTCCACTTT.